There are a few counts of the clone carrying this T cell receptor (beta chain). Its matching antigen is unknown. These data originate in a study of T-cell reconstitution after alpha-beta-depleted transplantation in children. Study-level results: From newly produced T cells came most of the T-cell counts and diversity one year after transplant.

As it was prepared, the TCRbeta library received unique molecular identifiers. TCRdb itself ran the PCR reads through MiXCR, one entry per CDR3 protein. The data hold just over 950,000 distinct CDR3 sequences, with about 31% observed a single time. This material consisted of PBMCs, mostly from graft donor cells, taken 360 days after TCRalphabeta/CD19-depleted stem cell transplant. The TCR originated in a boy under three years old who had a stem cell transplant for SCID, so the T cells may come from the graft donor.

The DNA for the CDR3 is TGTGCCAGCAGCTTACAGGGGATTATGTACGAGCAGTACTTC. This translates into CASSLQGIMYEQYF. The V and J genes are TRBV7-2 and TRBJ2-7, with D possibly matching TRBD1 (6 bases). This CDR3 has 14 amino acids. The germline V gene has CDR1 SGHTA and CDR2 FQGNSA. Trimming stripped 2 bases from V and 4 bases from J, with 12 bases between.